A single T cell receptor (beta chain) is shown here with its context. Its antigen is as yet unknown. The sample is drawn from a study of PD-L1 blockade in urothelial cancer. Whole-study results and caveats: Tumor-associated blood clones were expanded more by durable-benefit patients at 3 weeks.

Germline CDR1 SGHDN, CDR2 FVKESK. The CDR3 extends over 16 amino acids. V dropped 5 bases and J dropped 3 bases, with 19 bases sitting between them. The method was immunoSEQ multiplex PCR; TCRdb's version includes in-frame clones alone and lacks a portion of them. Of about 52,000 clones listed, approximately 80% are singletons. This sequence joins TRBV14 and TRBJ1-2, with D uncertain. Sequencing was performed on PBMCs, taken around atezolizumab (anti-PD-L1) treatment. The TCR sequence derives from a man between 70 and 80 years old with urothelial cancer. The CDR3: CASSYRAGLADYGYTF. The CDR3 DNA reads TGTGCCAGCAGCTACCGTGCGGGTCTGGCGGACTATGGCTACACCTTC.